This T cell receptor (beta chain) was recorded in a study of OX40 agonist ivuxolimab in advanced cancers. Across the study: A mean age of roughly 60 years, range about 23 to 80, was recorded, and 82.7% were male. Study-level points and caveats: Partial responders treated at 0.1-3.0 mg/kg exhibited clonal expansion among the lowest measured. At doses 0.1 to 3.0 mg/kg, CD4+ and CD8+ clones expanded.

As regards this clone: Its target is not known.

Clones were read by immunoSEQ multiplex PCR, and TCRdb kept only the in-frame ones, dropping some. Seen here are around 60,000 clones, about nine tenths observed once, and the top ten hold around 25%. The CDR3 covers 13 residues. Germline CDR1 reads LNHNV; CDR2 reads YYDKDF (reference sequence). V gave up 4 bases and J gave up 5 bases, with 11 bases separating them. The sequenced sample was CD4+ or CD8+ T cells sorted from blood, obtained in a trial of the OX40 agonist ivuxolimab. The origin of this receptor is an adult with an advanced solid tumor such as melanoma, head and neck, liver or kidney cancer. V and J are TRBV15 and TRBJ2-5; D remains ambiguous. The CDR3 here is CATSKGVYETQYF. In DNA, the CDR3 is TGTGCCACCAGCAAAGGCGTGTATGAGACCCAGTACTTC.